A selection of T cell receptor beta chains follows, all from one sample in a study of metastatic and nonmetastatic thyroid tumors. MiXCR was used by TCRdb to re-call the PCR reads. The sample consists of tens of thousands of clones, around 22% of them appearing once. The sample comprised blood. These receptors were taken from a female donor with papillary thyroid cancer or a benign thyroid nodule (not recorded which). Some clones in this sample may be carry-over from other donors' samples. Both conserved end residues are part of each CDR3. The D gene is left open where the match is weak. A row's size may be missing; if present it is once, few, many or a size class.

V gene	J gene	D gene	clone size	CDR3 protein	CDR3 DNA
TRBV28	TRBJ1-3	.	.	CASSTNIGVTIYF	TGTGCCAGCAGTACCAACATTGGGGTGACCATATATTTT
TRBV28	TRBJ2-3	.	many	CASSFLRWGTDTQYF	TGTGCCAGCAGTTTCCTCAGGTGGGGCACAGATACGCAGTATTTT
TRBV5-6	TRBJ2-5	.	few	CASSLAETQYF	TGTGCCAGCAGCTTGGCTGAGACCCAGTACTTC
TRBV9	TRBJ2-1	TRBD2	many	CASSVSGIYNEQFF	TGTGCCAGCAGCGTTAGCGGGATTTACAATGAGCAGTTCTTC
TRBV7-9	TRBJ1-3	TRBD1	many	CASSLVPALTRDSGNTIYF	TGTGCCAGCAGCTTAGTCCCGGCGCTAACCAGGGACAGTGGAAACACCATATATTTT
TRBV6-7	TRBJ2-1	.	medium-sized	CASSQQVQGYNEQFF	TGTGCCAGCAGTCAACAGGTACAGGGCTACAATGAGCAGTTCTTC
TRBV6-1	TRBJ1-3	.	.	CASSERGNSGNTIYF	TGTGCCAGCAGTGAGAGGGGCAACTCTGGAAACACCATATATTTT
TRBV5-6	TRBJ2-5	TRBD2	many	CASSLWTSGRAGETQYF	TGTGCCAGCAGCCTGTGGACTAGCGGGAGGGCAGGGGAGACCCAGTACTTC
TRBV10-1	TRBJ2-7	.	few	CASIPDGMLSYEQYF	TGCGCCAGCATCCCTGACGGGATGCTCTCCTACGAGCAGTACTTC
TRBV9	TRBJ2-1	.	many	CASSVLAHAYNEQFF	TGTGCCAGCAGCGTACTAGCTCATGCCTACAATGAGCAGTTCTTC
TRBV5-1	TRBJ1-6	.	.	CASSLGQGDSPLHF	TGCGCCAGCAGCTTGGGGCAAGGGGATTCACCCCTCCACTTT
TRBV11-2	TRBJ2-1	.	many	CASSLSVGAMGQFF	TGTGCCAGCAGCTTATCGGTGGGAGCTATGGGGCAGTTCTTC
TRBV30	TRBJ1-2	TRBD1	.	CAWSRQAGGGGYTF	TGTGCCTGGAGTAGGCAGGCAGGGGGCGGTGGCTACACCTTC
TRBV7-2	TRBJ2-7	TRBD2	medium-sized	CASSLTGTSIYEQYF	TGTGCCAGCAGCTTGACCGGGACTAGTATATACGAGCAGTACTTC
TRBV3-1	TRBJ2-6	.	many	CASSRLAGANVLTF	TGTGCCAGCAGCCGCCTAGCTGGGGCCAACGTCCTGACTTTC
TRBV19	TRBJ2-4	TRBD2	many	CASSRSSPGGLRAKNIQYF	TGTGCCAGTAGTCGCTCCTCCCCGGGGGGGCTCAGAGCCAAAAACATTCAGTACTTC